The 9 T cell receptor beta chains reported below all come from one sample, sequenced in a study of blood T cell repertoires in COVID-19 (TCRdb year 2020). Libraries were made using the immunoSEQ multiplex PCR assay. TCRdb carries this immuneACCESS record with in-frame sequences only. Its versions omit some clonotypes, under half of them owing to an unresolved V gene in the studies checked, with the rest unexplained. Recorded for this sample are over 100,000 clones; about 79% of them occurred a single time. The ten most abundant clones make up 3.5% to 5.5% of the sample. Sequencing was done on a sample of peripheral blood. The receptors derive from a woman in her 70s with acute or convalescent COVID-19.

The chain combines TRBV11-3 with TRBJ2-7; 10 nucleotides line up with TRBD1. J gave up 6 bases and V 6 bases, and 11 bases lay outside the gene matches. Germline V lookup: CDR1 SGHNT, CDR2 YENEEA. This CDR3 comprises 15 residues. The DNA of the CDR3 is TGTGCCAGCAGTCCGGGACAGGGGACTCCGGGCGAGCAGTACGTC. Translation gives CASSPGQGTPGEQYV.

This sequence joins TRBV7-9 and TRBJ2-2, with 14 bases fitting TRBD2. Looked up from germline, CDR1 is SEHNR and CDR2 is FQNEAQ (reference sequence). Losses at the gene ends were 5 bases for V and 1 base for J; bases not matched to a gene: 3. This CDR3 spans 17 amino acids. The DNA for the CDR3 is TGTGCCAGCAGCGGGACTAGCGGGGGAAGGAACACCGGGGAGCTGTTTTTT. Amino acids: CASSGTSGGRNTGELFF.

J is TRBJ1-5 and V is TRBV2; no firm D call. V lost 4 bases and J 3 bases, leaving 7 bases between the germline ends. CDR1 is SNHLY, CDR2 FYNNEI, per germline. The CDR3 length is 13 residues. CDR3 residues: CASSVSVNQPQHF. For the CDR3, the DNA is TGTGCCAGCAGTGTTTCAGTCAATCAGCCCCAGCATTTT.

The chain links TRBV7-9 to TRBJ2-5; 13 nucleotides align to TRBD2. The CDR3 covers 16 residues. In germline, CDR1 is SEHNR, CDR2 FQNEAQ (reference sequence). V lost 4 bases and J lost 3; bases outside the gene matches: 5. The CDR3 nucleotides read TGTGCCAGCAGCTCACCGGGACTAGCGGGGAAAGAGACCCAGTACTTC. Translated, it gives CASSSPGLAGKETQYF.

J is TRBJ2-7 and V is TRBV19; the D gene is possibly TRBD2 (6 bases). V dropped 0 bases and J dropped 2 bases, with 11 bases sitting between them. Germline CDR1 LNHDA, CDR2 SQIVND (reference sequence). The CDR3 has 15 residues. The CDR3 reads CASSIDSTGAYEQYF. The DNA for the CDR3 is TGTGCCAGTAGTATAGATTCAACGGGGGCCTACGAGCAGTACTTC.

J is TRBJ1-1 and V is TRBV3-1 (or the pseudogene TRBV3-2), with a possible D match to TRBD1 (6 bases). CDR1 and CDR2 (germline): LGHDT, YNNKEL (reference sequence). There are 15 residues in the CDR3. V was pared by 0 bases and J by 5 bases, with 13 bases between. CDR3 DNA: TGTGCCAGCAGCCAAGATCGCGGGGGGCGGACTGAAGCTTTCTTT. It specifies CASSQDRGGRTEAFF.

The chain carries TRBV11-3 and TRBJ1-4, with D maybe TRBD1 (6 bases). The V gene lost 1 base and the J gene lost 2 bases, with 8 bases spanning the gap. CDR1 is SGHNT and CDR2 is YENEEA in the germline V gene. The CDR3 sequence is 15 residues long. The CDR3 bases are TGTGCCAGCAGCTTAGGGACAGCCACTAATGAAAAACTGTTTTTT. As protein: CASSLGTATNEKLFF.

The V gene is TRBV7-9, the J gene TRBJ2-7; D uncertain. Trimming removed 3 bases from V and 2 bases from J, with 8 bases in between. CDR3 length: 13 residues. The germline V gene has CDR1 SEHNR and CDR2 FQNEAQ (reference sequence). CDR3 in DNA: TGTGCCAGCAGCTTGCGAGACACCTACGAGCAGTACGTC. This encodes CASSLRDTYEQYV.

This chain uses TRBV4-3 with TRBJ1-2, with D perhaps matching TRBD1 (6 bases). The CDR3 covers 15 residues. The V end lost 0 bases, the J end lost 5 bases, and 13 bases lay between the germline ends. Looked up from germline, CDR1 is LGHNA and CDR2 is YSLEER. In DNA form, the CDR3 reads TGCGCCAGCAGCCAAGATCGACAGGACCATTATGGCTACACCTTC. Translation: CASSQDRQDHYGYTF.